Each of the 25 T cell receptor beta chains below was sequenced from the same sample in a study of T cell changes during pregnancy in multiple sclerosis. Sequencing was performed with immunoSEQ multiplex PCR; in TCRdb, only in-frame clones are kept and a portion is missing. Here the sample spans 42,000 or so clones, around 90% being singletons. This sample comprised CD4+ T cells from peripheral blood mononuclear cells, obtained after pregnancy. Source of these receptors: a female donor with multiple sclerosis, enrolled in a pregnancy study.

The chain links TRBV9 to TRBJ2-5; 13 nucleotides agree with TRBD2. Germline V gives CDR1 SGDLS, CDR2 YYNGEE. CDR3 length: 17 residues. With 3 bases clipped from V and 0 bases from J, the junction kept 5 bases outside the gene matches. The CDR3 loop is CASSGGTSGAYQETQYF. The CDR3 coding sequence is TGTGCCAGCAGCGGCGGGACTAGCGGGGCGTACCAAGAGACCCAGTACTTC. The full variable domain, with the rest looked up from reference TRBV9 and TRBJ2-5, is DSGVTQTPKHLITATGQRVTLRCSPRSGDLSVYWYQQSLDQGLQFLIQYYNGEERAKGNILERFSAQQFPDLHSELNLSSLELGDSALYFCASSGGTSGAYQETQYFGPGTRLLVL.

The chain employs TRBV4-1 and TRBJ2-1; D may be TRBD2 (5 bases). CDR3 size: 18 residues. Germline loops: CDR1 MGHRA, CDR2 YSYEKL. The V and J ends lost 0 bases and 6 bases respectively, with 21 bases between them. CDR3 region: CASSQEGRGGGGRNEQFF. The CDR3 nucleotides are TGCGCCAGCAGCCAAGAGGGCAGAGGTGGCGGCGGGCGCAATGAGCAGTTCTTC.

This chain joins TRBV5-4 and TRBJ2-5, with D possibly matching TRBD2 (5 bases). The CDR3 covers 14 residues. CDR1 is SGHNT and CDR2 is YYREEE in the germline V gene (reference sequence). Trimming took off 3 bases at V and 2 bases at J, with 11 bases between the two ends. The CDR3 loop reads CASSSPRDQETQYF. CDR3 nucleotide sequence: TGTGCCAGCAGCTCCCCCCGGGATCAAGAGACCCAGTACTTC.

V gene TRBV30 combines with J gene TRBJ1-3, with D perhaps matching TRBD1 (6 bases). The CDR3 consists of 14 residues. Germline loops: CDR1 GTSNPN, CDR2 SVGIG (reference sequence). Trimming pared 2 bases from V and 0 bases from J, leaving 8 bases between. CDR3 protein: CAWSQGNSGNTIYF. CDR3 bases: TGTGCCTGGAGTCAGGGGAACTCTGGAAACACCATATATTTT.

The chain uses TRBV2 and TRBJ1-1, with D hard to call. The ends were cut back, 7 bases at V and 5 bases at J, with 8 bases in the middle. CDR1 and CDR2 from the germline V gene are SNHLY and FYNNEI. The CDR3 contains 11 residues. CDR3 in amino acids: CASTSGTEAFF. CDR3 nucleotides: TGTGCCAGCACGTCGGGGACTGAAGCTTTCTTT.

This sequence joins TRBV13 and TRBJ2-1, with a weak D call TRBD2 (6 bases). V was cut by 0 bases and J by 5 bases, with 17 bases left in between. The CDR3 spans 17 residues. CDR1 and CDR2 (germline): PRHDT, FYEKMQ (reference sequence). The chain's CDR3 is CASSLGYSRRGNNEQFF. As DNA, the CDR3 is TGTGCCAGCAGCTTAGGATACAGCCGCCGGGGGAACAATGAGCAGTTCTTC.

J is TRBJ2-5 and V is TRBV29-1, with 8 bases identical to TRBD2. Germline values: CDR1 SQVTM, CDR2 ANQGSEA. V lost 6 bases to trimming and J lost 10 bases; unmatched junction nucleotides: 10. The CDR3 spans 12 residues. CDR3 residues: CSVRQRGRDQYF. DNA for the CDR3: TGCAGCGTAAGACAGCGGGGGAGGGACCAGTACTTC.

The rearrangement links TRBV27 to TRBJ2-2; 9 bases match TRBD2. This CDR3 has 16 amino acids. Germline V gene sequence: CDR1 MNHEY, CDR2 SMNVEV (reference sequence). V was pared by 1 base and J by 3 bases, with 3 bases of the junction left unmatched. CDR3 protein: CASSLYASGDTGELFF. The CDR3 DNA reads TGTGCCAGCAGTTTATATGCTAGCGGGGACACCGGGGAGCTGTTTTTT.

The rearrangement uses TRBV18 and TRBJ2-1, with D maybe TRBD2 (6 bases). Looked up from germline, CDR1 is KGHSH and CDR2 is LQKENI. CDR3 size: 15 residues. The V and J ends lost 6 bases and 0 bases respectively, with 12 bases between them. CDR3 DNA: TGTGCCAGCTCCTTCTCCGGGAGCTCCTACAATGAGCAGTTCTTC. This sequence encodes CASSFSGSSYNEQFF.

V usage is TRBV7-2 and J usage is TRBJ2-1; D call uncertain. The CDR3 extends over 14 amino acids. Trimming shortened V by 3 bases and J by 5 bases, and 11 bases separated the two germline ends. The germline V gene has CDR1 SGHTA and CDR2 FQGNSA. CDR3 in amino acids: CASSFRRQDNEQFF. The CDR3 DNA reads TGTGCCAGCAGCTTCAGAAGGCAGGACAATGAGCAGTTCTTC.

The V call is TRBV9, the J call TRBJ2-7; TRBD1 matches at 8 bases. Germline loops: CDR1 SGDLS, CDR2 YYNGEE. After removal of 4 bases from V and 3 bases from J, the junction contained 6 bases not matched to a gene. The CDR3 has 14 residues. The CDR3 protein is CASSPGQGRYEQYF. CDR3 in DNA: TGTGCCAGCAGCCCAGGACAGGGTCGCTACGAGCAGTACTTC.

The V gene is TRBV19, the J gene TRBJ1-1; D may be TRBD1 (5 bases). CDR1 LNHDA and CDR2 SQIVND come from the germline V gene (reference sequence). This CDR3 contains 16 residues. V shed 1 base and J shed 1 base, with 13 bases lying between them. The CDR3 DNA follows: TGTGCCAGTAGTATAGGTCCAATCAGGGCGAACACTGAAGCTTTCTTT. This codes for CASSIGPIRANTEAFF.

This rearrangement joins TRBV4-3 to TRBJ2-3; 16 bases line up with TRBD2. The CDR3 consists of 21 residues. CDR1 is LGHNA and CDR2 is YSLEER in the germline V gene. The junction had 15 bases not matched to a gene; V was cut back by 4 bases and J by 2 bases. CDR3 sequence reads: CASSRRRVGTSGGDYTDTQYF. The CDR3 nucleotides are TGCGCCAGCAGCCGCAGGCGTGTCGGGACTAGCGGGGGGGATTACACAGATACGCAGTATTTT.

The chain couples TRBV5-5 to TRBJ1-5; 7 nucleotides agree with TRBD1. V lost 3 bases, J lost 3 bases, and 3 bases stayed unmatched. Germline CDR1 and CDR2: SGHKS and YYEKEE (reference sequence). The CDR3 spans 14 residues. Here the CDR3 DNA reads TGTGCCAGCAGCTGGGACAGAATCAATCAGCCCCAGCATTTT. As protein: CASSWDRINQPQHF. Based on the CDR3 plus reference TRBV5-5 and TRBJ1-5, the full variable domain is DAGVTQSPTHLIKTRGQQVTLRCSPISGHKSVSWYQQVLGQGPQFIFQYYEKEERGRGNFPDRFSARQFPNYSSELNVNALLLGDSALYLCASSWDRINQPQHFGDGTRLSIL.

This chain connects TRBV7-2 to TRBJ2-7; 11 bases map to TRBD1. This CDR3 region has 15 residues. CDR1 is SGHTA, CDR2 FQGNSA, per germline. The V segment lost 5 bases and the J segment 5 bases; nucleotides outside the gene matches: 8. The CDR3 spells CASSTRDRGFHEQYF. For the CDR3, the DNA is TGTGCCAGCAGCACGCGGGACAGGGGGTTCCACGAGCAGTACTTC.

This chain joins TRBV6-1 and TRBJ1-2; the D gene is possibly TRBD1 (5 bases). This CDR3 is built from 12 residues. Germline-derived CDR1 and CDR2 are MNHNS and SASEGT. The germline V and J ends were trimmed by 5 bases and 5 bases, with 9 bases remaining between them. In DNA form, the CDR3 reads TGTGCCAGCAGTCCCCAGGGTTATGGCTACACCTTC. It is translated as CASSPQGYGYTF.

This clone showed up just once. This rearrangement joins TRBV7-2 to TRBJ1-2; D not certain. The CDR3 is 14 amino acids. The germline V gene encodes CDR1 SGHTA and CDR2 FQGNSA. Between the trimmed V and J ends, which lost 5 bases and 1 base, there was a span of 11 bases. The CDR3 coding sequence is TGTGCCAGCAGCCTAGACACGTTTAACTATGGCTACACCTTC. Translated, it gives CASSLDTFNYGYTF.

The V gene is TRBV6-1, the J gene TRBJ1-1, with D maybe TRBD1 (5 bases). Between the trimmed V and J ends, which lost 4 bases and 4 bases, there was a span of 13 bases. The CDR3 is 14 amino acids. Germline V gives CDR1 MNHNS, CDR2 SASEGT. The CDR3 bases are TGTGCCAGCAGTGTGGGGGGTGGGGGCACTGAAGCTTTCTTT. It encodes CASSVGGGGTEAFF.

The chain combines TRBV7-9 with TRBJ1-6; unclear D gene. V gave up 3 bases and J gave up 8 bases, with 5 bases separating them. The CDR3 runs 12 residues. CDR1 SEHNR and CDR2 FQNEAQ come from the germline V gene (reference sequence). The CDR3 protein is CASSLPDSPLHF. CDR3 DNA sequence: TGTGCCAGCAGCTTGCCGGATTCACCCCTCCACTTT.

This sequence joins TRBV11-2 and TRBJ2-4; the D is unclear. The CDR3 runs to 13 residues. V was cut by 1 base and J by 7 bases, with 8 bases left in between. The germline V gene has CDR1 SGHAT and CDR2 FQNNGV. The CDR3 nucleotides read TGTGCCAGCAGCTTAGGGGCTATGAACATTCAGTACTTC. Its translation is CASSLGAMNIQYF.

This chain joins TRBV5-6 and TRBJ1-2; no reliable D call. Germline-derived CDR1 and CDR2 are SGHDT and YYEEEE. The CDR3 runs to 18 residues. The ends were cut back, 0 bases at V and 1 base at J, with 19 bases in the middle. The CDR3 bases are TGTGCCAGCAGCTTGGACGTTGGCACAGTCCCTATTAACTATGGCTACACCTTC. Protein: CASSLDVGTVPINYGYTF.

This chain connects TRBV2 to TRBJ1-5; tentative D call: TRBD1 (5 bases). This CDR3 has 14 residues. V lost 4 bases and J lost 8, with 15 bases in between. Germline V lookup: CDR1 SNHLY, CDR2 FYNNEI. CDR3 region: CASSGVSRREPQHF. DNA of the CDR3: TGTGCCAGCAGTGGGGTCAGTCGCAGGGAGCCCCAGCATTTT.

The chain couples TRBV11-2 to TRBJ2-7; perhaps TRBD1 as D (5 bases). Germline CDR1 is SGHAT and CDR2 is FQNNGV. Trimming cost V 1 base and J 2 bases, with 12 bases left between them. The CDR3 covers 15 residues. CDR3: CASSLVRGRTYEQYF. The CDR3 nucleotides are TGTGCCAGCAGCTTAGTTAGGGGCCGTACCTACGAGCAGTACTTC. Combining the CDR3 with reference TRBV11-2 and TRBJ2-7 gives the whole variable domain EAGVAQSPRYKIIEKRQSVAFWCNPISGHATLYWYQQILGQGPKLLIQFQNNGVVDDSQLPKDRFSAERLKGVDSTLKIQPAKLEDSAVYLCASSLVRGRTYEQYFGPGTRLTVT.

This chain uses TRBV6-5 with TRBJ1-4; D uncertain. V gave up 1 base and J gave up 6 bases, with 9 bases separating them. This CDR3 contains 14 residues. Germline V gene sequence: CDR1 MNHEY, CDR2 SVGAGI. CDR3 in DNA: TGTGCCAGCAGTTACTTAGGCGGTCATGAAAAACTGTTTTTT. This gives the protein CASSYLGGHEKLFF.

This chain connects TRBV5-4 to TRBJ2-6, with D perhaps matching TRBD1 (6 bases). V lost 4 bases and J lost 1, with 9 bases in between. This CDR3 is built from 15 residues. Germline values: CDR1 SGHNT, CDR2 YYREEE (reference sequence). Here the CDR3 DNA reads TGTGCCAGCAGCCGGACAGCTTCTGGGGCCAACGTCCTGACTTTC. Protein sequence: CASSRTASGANVLTF.